This entry describes one T cell receptor (beta chain). Its antigen is not known. This record comes from a study of cytomegalovirus exposure and HLA in healthy donors. Overall study context: A data release that came early held roughly 80 million unique TCRs from HLA-typed donors. Assignment to the Caucasian-associated ancestry cluster applied to around 80% of the approximately 400 genotyped donors. The study, taken as a whole, reports: Reports indicate that TCR beta sequences accurately predicted the HLA-A and HLA-B alleles of most subjects.

PCR used 60 Vbeta primers and 13 Jbeta primers. Clones were read by immunoSEQ multiplex PCR, and TCRdb kept only the in-frame ones, dropping some. Among 200,000 or so clones, approximately 88% were seen once, and the ten largest hold approximately 0.26%. The CDR3 has 14 amino acids. Per the germline V gene, CDR1 is WSHSY and CDR2 is SAAADI. J is TRBJ2-5 and V is TRBV10-2; D unresolved. The J call may be mistaken, given a closer DNA end match to TRBJ2-7. The sequence came from a boy aged 5-17 years in good health and CMV-seronegative. The sequenced material came from PBMCs. The CDR3 DNA sequence: TGCGCCAGCAGTGGGGCCGCGAGCTCCTACGAGCAGTACTTC. Its protein is CASSGAASSYEQYF.